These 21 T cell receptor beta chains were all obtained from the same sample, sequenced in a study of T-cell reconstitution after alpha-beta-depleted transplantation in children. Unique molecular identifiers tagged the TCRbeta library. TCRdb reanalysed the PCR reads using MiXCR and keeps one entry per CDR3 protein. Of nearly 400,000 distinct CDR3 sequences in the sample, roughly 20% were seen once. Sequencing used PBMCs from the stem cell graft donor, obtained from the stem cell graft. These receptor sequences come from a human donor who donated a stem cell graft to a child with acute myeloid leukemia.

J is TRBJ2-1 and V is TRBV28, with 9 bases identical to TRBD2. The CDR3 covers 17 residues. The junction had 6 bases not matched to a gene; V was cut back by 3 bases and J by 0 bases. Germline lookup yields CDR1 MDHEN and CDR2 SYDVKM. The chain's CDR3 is CASSFGGSGSSYNEQFF. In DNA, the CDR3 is TGTGCCAGCAGTTTCGGTGGTAGCGGGAGCTCCTACAATGAGCAGTTCTTC. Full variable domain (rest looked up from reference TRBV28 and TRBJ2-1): DVKVTQSSRYLVKRTGEKVFLECVQDMDHENMFWYRQDPGLGLRLIYFSYDVKMKEKGDIPEGYSVSREKKERFSLILESASTNQTSMYLCASSFGGSGSSYNEQFFGPGTRLTVL.

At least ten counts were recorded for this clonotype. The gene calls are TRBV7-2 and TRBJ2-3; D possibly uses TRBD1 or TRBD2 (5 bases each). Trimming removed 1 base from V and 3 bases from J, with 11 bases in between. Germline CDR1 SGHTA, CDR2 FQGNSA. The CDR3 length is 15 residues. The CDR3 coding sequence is TGTGCCAGCAGCTTAGTGTCTTGGGGGACAGATACGCAGTATTTT. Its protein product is CASSLVSWGTDTQYF. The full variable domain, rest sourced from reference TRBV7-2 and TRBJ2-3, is GAGVSQSPSNKVTEKGKDVELRCDPISGHTALYWYRQSLGQGLEFLIYFQGNSAPDKSGLPSDRFSAERTGGSVSTLTIQRTQQEDSAVYLCASSLVSWGTDTQYFGPGTRLTVL.

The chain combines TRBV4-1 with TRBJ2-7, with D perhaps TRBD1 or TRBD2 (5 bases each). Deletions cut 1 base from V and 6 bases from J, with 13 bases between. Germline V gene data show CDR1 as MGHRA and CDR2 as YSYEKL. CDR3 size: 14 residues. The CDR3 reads CASSQAPSGSEQYF. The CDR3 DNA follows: TGCGCCAGCAGCCAAGCACCGTCAGGGAGCGAGCAGTACTTC.

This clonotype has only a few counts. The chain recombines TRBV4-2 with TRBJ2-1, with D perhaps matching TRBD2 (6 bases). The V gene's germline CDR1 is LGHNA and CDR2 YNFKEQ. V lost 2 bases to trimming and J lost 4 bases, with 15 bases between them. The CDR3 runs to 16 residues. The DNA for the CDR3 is TGTGCCAGCAGCCAATCCTACAGCGGGCAGTACAATGAGCAGTTCTTC. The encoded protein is CASSQSYSGQYNEQFF.

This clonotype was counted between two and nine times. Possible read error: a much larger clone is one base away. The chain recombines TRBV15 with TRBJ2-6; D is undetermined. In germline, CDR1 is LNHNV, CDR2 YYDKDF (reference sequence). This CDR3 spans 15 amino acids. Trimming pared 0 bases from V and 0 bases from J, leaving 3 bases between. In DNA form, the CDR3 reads TGTGCCACCAGCAGAGACAACTCTGGGGCCAACGTCCTGACTTTC. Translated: CATSRDNSGANVLTF.

The CDR3 here is CASSLGSGAGELFF. As DNA, the CDR3 is TGTGCCAGCAGTTTGGGTAGCGGGGCCGGGGAGCTGTTTTTT. The chain uses TRBV12-3 or TRBV12-4 and TRBJ2-2; TRBD2 aligns across 8 bases. The ends lost 3 bases at V and 6 bases at J; junction bases unmatched: 3. The CDR3 totals 14 residues.

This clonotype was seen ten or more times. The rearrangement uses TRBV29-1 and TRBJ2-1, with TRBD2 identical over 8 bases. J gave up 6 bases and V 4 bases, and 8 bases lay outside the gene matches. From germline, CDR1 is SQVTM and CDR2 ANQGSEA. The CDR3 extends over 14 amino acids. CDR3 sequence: CSVVTTSGVNEQFF. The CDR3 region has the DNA TGCAGCGTTGTTACTACTAGCGGAGTCAATGAGCAGTTCTTC.

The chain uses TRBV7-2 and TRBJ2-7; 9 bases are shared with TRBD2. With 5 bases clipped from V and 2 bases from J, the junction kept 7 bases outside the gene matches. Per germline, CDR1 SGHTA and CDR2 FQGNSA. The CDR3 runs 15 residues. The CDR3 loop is CASSVGLAFTYEQYF. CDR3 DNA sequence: TGTGCCAGCAGCGTAGGACTAGCGTTTACCTACGAGCAGTACTTC.

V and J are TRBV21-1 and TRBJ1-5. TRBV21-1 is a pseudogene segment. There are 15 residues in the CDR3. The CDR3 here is CASSRGVGSNQPQHF. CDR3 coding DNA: TGTGCCAGCAGCAGAGGGGTGGGAAGCAATCAGCCCCAGCATTTT.

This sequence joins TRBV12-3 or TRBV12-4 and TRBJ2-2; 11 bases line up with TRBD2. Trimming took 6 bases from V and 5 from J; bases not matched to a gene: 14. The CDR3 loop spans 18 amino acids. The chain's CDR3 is CASRPTSGIGGGTGELFF. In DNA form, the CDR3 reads TGTGCCAGCAGGCCGACTAGCGGGATAGGTGGAGGGACCGGGGAGCTGTTTTTT.

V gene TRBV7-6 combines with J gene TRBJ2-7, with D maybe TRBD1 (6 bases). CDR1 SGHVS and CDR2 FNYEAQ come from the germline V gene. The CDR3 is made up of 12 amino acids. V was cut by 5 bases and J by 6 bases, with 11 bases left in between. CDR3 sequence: CASSPGDGEQYF. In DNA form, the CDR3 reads TGTGCCAGCAGCCCAGGGGACGGCGAGCAGTACTTC. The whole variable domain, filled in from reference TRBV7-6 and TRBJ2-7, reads GAGVSQSPRYKVTKRGQDVALRCDPISGHVSLYWYRQALGQGPEFLTYFNYEAQQDKSGLPNDRFSAERPEGSISTLTIQRTEQRDSAMYRCASSPGDGEQYFGPGTRLTVT.

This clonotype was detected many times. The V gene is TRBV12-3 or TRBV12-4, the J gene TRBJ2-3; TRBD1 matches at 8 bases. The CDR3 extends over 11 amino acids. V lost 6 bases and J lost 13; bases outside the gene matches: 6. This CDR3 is CASRVGQGKYF. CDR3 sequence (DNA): TGTGCCAGCAGAGTAGGACAGGGAAAGTATTTT.

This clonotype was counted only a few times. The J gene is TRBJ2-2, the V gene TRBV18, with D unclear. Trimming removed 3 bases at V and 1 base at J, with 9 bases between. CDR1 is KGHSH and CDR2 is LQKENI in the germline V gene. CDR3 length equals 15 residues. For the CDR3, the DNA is TGTGCCAGCTCACCCTTAGACGGGAACACCGGGGAGCTGTTTTTT. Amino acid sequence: CASSPLDGNTGELFF.

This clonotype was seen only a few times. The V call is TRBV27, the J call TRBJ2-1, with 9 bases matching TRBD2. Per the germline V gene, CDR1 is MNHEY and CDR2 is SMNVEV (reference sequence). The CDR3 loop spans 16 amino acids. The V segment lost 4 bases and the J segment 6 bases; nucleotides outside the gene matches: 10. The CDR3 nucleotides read TGTGCCAGCAGTTCCCGCGGGAGGGCCTATCTCAATGAGCAGTTCTTC. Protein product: CASSSRGRAYLNEQFF.

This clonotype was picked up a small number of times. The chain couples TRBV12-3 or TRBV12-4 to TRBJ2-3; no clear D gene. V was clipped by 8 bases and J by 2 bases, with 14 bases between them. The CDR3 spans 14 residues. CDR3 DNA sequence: TGTGCCAGCTCGATTCGGCCAACCACAGATACGCAGTATTTT. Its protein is CASSIRPTTDTQYF.

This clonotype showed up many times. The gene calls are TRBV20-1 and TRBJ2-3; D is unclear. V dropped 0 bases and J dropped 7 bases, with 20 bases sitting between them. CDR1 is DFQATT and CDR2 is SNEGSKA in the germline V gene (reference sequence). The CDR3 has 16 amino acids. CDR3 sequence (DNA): TGCAGTGCTAGAGATTCGGGCTACCCTTCTTCTAATACGCAGTATTTT. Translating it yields CSARDSGYPSSNTQYF.

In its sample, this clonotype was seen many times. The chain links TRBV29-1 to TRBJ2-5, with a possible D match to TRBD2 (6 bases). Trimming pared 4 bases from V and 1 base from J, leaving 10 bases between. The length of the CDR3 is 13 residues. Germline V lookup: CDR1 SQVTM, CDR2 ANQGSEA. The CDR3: CSVVWRGQETQYF. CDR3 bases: TGCAGCGTTGTTTGGAGGGGCCAAGAGACCCAGTACTTC.

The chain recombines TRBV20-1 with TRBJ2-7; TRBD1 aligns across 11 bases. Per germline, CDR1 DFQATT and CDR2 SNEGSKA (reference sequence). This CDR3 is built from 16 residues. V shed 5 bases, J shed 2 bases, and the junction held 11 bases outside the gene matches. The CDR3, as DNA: TGCAGTGCTGGAGGATCCGGGACAGGGGGACCCTACGAGCAGTACTTC. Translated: CSAGGSGTGGPYEQYF.

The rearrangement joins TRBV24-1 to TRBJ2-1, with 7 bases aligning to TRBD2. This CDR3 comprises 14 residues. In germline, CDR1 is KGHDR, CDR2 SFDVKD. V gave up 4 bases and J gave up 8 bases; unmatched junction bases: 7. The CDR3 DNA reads TGTGCCACCAGTGAGGCCGGGACTATATATGAGCAGTTCTTC. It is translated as CATSEAGTIYEQFF.

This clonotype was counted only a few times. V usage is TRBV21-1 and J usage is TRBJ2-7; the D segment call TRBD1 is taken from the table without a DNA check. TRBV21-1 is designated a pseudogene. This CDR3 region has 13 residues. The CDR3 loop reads CASSTMTAYEQYF. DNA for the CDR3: TGTGCCAGCAGCACCATGACAGCTTACGAGCAGTACTTC.

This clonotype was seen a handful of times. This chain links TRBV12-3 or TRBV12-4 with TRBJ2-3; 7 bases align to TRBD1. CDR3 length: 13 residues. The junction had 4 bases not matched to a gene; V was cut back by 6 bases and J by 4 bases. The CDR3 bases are TGTGCCAGCAGGAGAGGGGGCGCAGATACGCAGTATTTT. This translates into CASRRGGADTQYF.